The next 29 T cell receptor beta chains were all read from a single sample in a study of blood T cell repertoires in COVID-19. Only in-frame clones appear in the TCRdb table, and some are missing; sequencing was by immunoSEQ multiplex PCR. This sample has fewer than 250,000 clones; about nine tenths occur once, and the top ten carry under 0.9%. Sequencing was done on a sample of peripheral blood. The receptors were gathered from a man in his forties with acute or convalescent COVID-19.

The chain carries TRBV2 and TRBJ2-7, with 7 nucleotides matching TRBD1. The J segment lost 3 bases and the V segment lost 5 bases, leaving 1 base of the junction unmatched. Germline V gives CDR1 SNHLY, CDR2 FYNNEI. The CDR3 sequence is 12 residues long. The CDR3: CASSRDSYEQYF. CDR3 nucleotides: TGTGCCAGCAGTCGGGACAGCTACGAGCAGTACTTC.

The chain has TRBV27 and TRBJ2-7, with 15 bases matching TRBD2. The germline V gene has CDR1 MNHEY and CDR2 SMNVEV (reference sequence). V trimming: 7 bases; J trimming: 6 bases; junction bases outside the gene matches: 7. This CDR3 spans 15 amino acids. CDR3 sequence (DNA): TGTGCCAGCAACAACCGGGGACTAGCGGGAGGCGAGCAGTACTTC. Translating it yields CASNNRGLAGGEQYF.

This chain joins TRBV5-5 and TRBJ2-1; tentative D call: TRBD1 (5 bases). Per the germline V gene, CDR1 is SGHKS and CDR2 is YYEKEE (reference sequence). There are 16 residues in the CDR3. The V end lost 2 bases, the J end lost 6 bases, and 18 bases lay between the germline ends. In DNA form, the CDR3 reads TGTGCCAGCAGCTTCGCAGGGTCCCCCTCAGTCAATGAGCAGTTCTTC. This codes for CASSFAGSPSVNEQFF.

The CDR3 region has the DNA TGTGCCAGCAGCCAAGAGCTTCAGGACAGGGTTTTAACCGGGGAGCTGTTTTTT. Amino acid sequence: CASSQELQDRVLTGELFF. V is TRBV3-1 (or the pseudogene TRBV3-2) and J is TRBJ2-2, with 8 bases aligning to TRBD1. V gave up 0 bases and J gave up 5 bases; unmatched junction bases: 11. The CDR3 consists of 18 residues. The germline gives CDR1 LGHDT, CDR2 YNNKEL (reference sequence).

This clone was detected many times. V and J are TRBV7-3 and TRBJ2-2; the D gene is possibly TRBD2 (7 bases). Per germline, CDR1 SGHTA and CDR2 FQGTGA. The CDR3 runs to 17 residues. The V gene lost 0 bases and the J gene lost 0 bases, with 11 bases spanning the gap. As DNA, the CDR3 is TGTGCCAGCAGCTTAACGTTCGGGGGGCCGAACACCGGGGAGCTGTTTTTT. Protein sequence: CASSLTFGGPNTGELFF.

This clone came up a few times. V is TRBV7-9 and J is TRBJ1-2; D is ambiguous. The CDR3 has 11 amino acids. V was trimmed by 10 bases and J by 8 bases, leaving 14 bases between them. Looked up from germline, CDR1 is SEHNR and CDR2 is FQNEAQ (reference sequence). The DNA of the CDR3 is TGTGCCAATCGTCCCCCACAGGGCTACACCTTC. Amino acid sequence: CANRPPQGYTF.

The rearrangement uses TRBV4-1 and TRBJ1-1; D unresolved. The length of the CDR3 is 16 residues. The germline CDR1 and CDR2 sequences are MGHRA and YSYEKL. The V end was cut by 0 bases, the J end by 3 bases, with 14 bases between. The CDR3 protein is CASSQDIGGMDTEAFF. CDR3 sequence (DNA): TGCGCCAGCAGCCAAGATATCGGAGGGATGGACACTGAAGCTTTCTTT.

The DNA of the CDR3 is TGCGCCAGCAGCGGACAGGGGAACACTGAAGCTTTCTTT. Translating gives CASSGQGNTEAFF. The genes are TRBV5-1 and TRBJ1-1; TRBD1 matches at 8 bases. CDR1 SGHRS and CDR2 YFSETQ come from the germline V gene. After removal of 4 bases from V and 1 base from J, the junction contained 0 bases not matched to a gene. The CDR3 is 13 amino acids.

This chain connects TRBV18 to TRBJ2-1; D uncertain. The CDR3 has 12 residues. Germline V gives CDR1 KGHSH, CDR2 LQKENI. Between the trimmed V and J ends, which lost 0 bases and 9 bases, there was a span of 6 bases. This CDR3 is CASSPPPGEQFF. In DNA, the CDR3 is TGTGCCAGCTCACCACCCCCGGGTGAGCAGTTCTTC.

The rearrangement uses TRBV5-1 and TRBJ2-2, with D possibly TRBD2 on 6 matching bases. This CDR3 contains 16 residues. Trimming took 1 base from V and 7 from J, leaving 17 bases between them. Germline V gives CDR1 SGHRS, CDR2 YFSETQ. The CDR3 region is CASSLFAGLKNGELFF. For the CDR3, the DNA is TGCGCCAGCAGCTTGTTCGCGGGGCTAAAGAACGGGGAGCTGTTTTTT.

The V and J genes are TRBV27 and TRBJ2-7; 10 bases line up with TRBD1. Germline loops: CDR1 MNHEY, CDR2 SMNVEV (reference sequence). Losses at the gene ends were 2 bases for V and 2 bases for J; bases not matched to a gene: 3. The CDR3 has 15 residues. CDR3 amino acids: CASSLRTGGPYEQYF. DNA for the CDR3: TGTGCCAGCAGTTTACGGACAGGGGGTCCCTACGAGCAGTACTTC.

The rearrangement joins TRBV30 to TRBJ2-1, with 12 nucleotides matching TRBD1. J gave up 9 bases and V 4 bases, and 10 bases lay outside the gene matches. The CDR3 runs 15 residues. Germline CDR1 is GTSNPN and CDR2 is SVGIG (reference sequence). In nucleotides, the CDR3 is TGTGCCTGGAATTTCCCGGGACAGGGGGCCACTGAGCAGTTCTTC. This translates into CAWNFPGQGATEQFF.

This clone was recorded once. V gene TRBV19 combines with J gene TRBJ2-3; D is possibly TRBD1 (5 bases). Germline CDR1 and CDR2: LNHDA and SQIVND (reference sequence). The CDR3 length is 16 residues. Trimming shortened V by 0 bases and J by 0 bases, and 10 bases separated the two germline ends. The CDR3 DNA sequence: TGTGCCAGTAGTATAGATTGGGGCACTAGCACAGATACGCAGTATTTT. It is translated as CASSIDWGTSTDTQYF.

The CDR3 loop reads CASSPLGTGGNQPQHF. The CDR3 nucleotides are TGTGCCAGCAGCCCCCTAGGGACAGGCGGTAATCAGCCCCAGCATTTT. The chain recombines TRBV5-5 with TRBJ1-5; 8 positions match TRBD1. The CDR3 loop spans 16 amino acids. Trimming at V came to 4 bases and at J to 4 bases, leaving 10 bases not matched to a gene. Germline CDR1 and CDR2: SGHKS and YYEKEE (reference sequence).

The chain employs TRBV5-1 and TRBJ2-3, with D possibly TRBD2 on 7 matching bases. In germline, CDR1 is SGHRS, CDR2 YFSETQ. This CDR3 has 16 amino acids. V was clipped by 4 bases and J by 2 bases, with 17 bases between them. CDR3 protein: CASSVGASGDTDTQYF. Here the CDR3 DNA reads TGCGCCAGCAGCGTGGGGGCTAGCGGAGACACAGATACGCAGTATTTT.

The CDR3 DNA is TGTGCCAGCAGCTTGGGGGGCAGGTTAGGCTTCGAGGAGACCCAGTACTTC. Translated, it gives CASSLGGRLGFEETQYF. The chain joins TRBV5-4 to TRBJ2-5, with D tentatively TRBD1 (5 bases). Germline values: CDR1 SGHNT, CDR2 YYREEE (reference sequence). The CDR3 runs 17 residues. The V end lost 0 bases, the J end lost 5 bases, and 20 bases lay between the germline ends.

The chain employs TRBV5-1 and TRBJ2-3, with D uncertain. Germline V gives CDR1 SGHRS, CDR2 YFSETQ. The length of the CDR3 is 15 residues. Trimming left V 6 bases short and J 1 base short, with 15 bases between. This CDR3 reads CASTPGFLGTDTQYF. The CDR3 nucleotides are TGCGCCAGCACCCCCGGGTTTTTAGGCACAGATACGCAGTATTTT. Full variable domain (missing parts from reference TRBV5-1 and TRBJ2-3): KAGVTQTPRYLIKTRGQQVTLSCSPISGHRSVSWYQQTPGQGLQFLFEYFSETQRNKGNFPGRFSGRQFSNSRSEMNVSTLELGDSALYLCASTPGFLGTDTQYFGPGTRLTVL.

The chain uses TRBV5-1 and TRBJ2-3; 7 bases are shared with TRBD1. Germline CDR1 and CDR2: SGHRS and YFSETQ. J lost 6 bases, V lost 6 bases, and 7 bases had no gene match. The CDR3 covers 13 residues. The CDR3 is CASKNRGADTQYF. CDR3 bases: TGCGCCAGCAAAAACAGGGGTGCGGATACGCAGTATTTT.

This clone was picked up one time. The J gene is TRBJ2-5, the V gene TRBV19, with D perhaps TRBD1 (5 bases). V was cut by 4 bases and J by 1 base, with 19 bases left in between. CDR1 and CDR2 (germline): LNHDA, SQIVND (reference sequence). CDR3 length: 17 residues. The chain's CDR3 is CASSTGSSTDSQETQYF. The CDR3 bases are TGTGCCAGTAGTACAGGATCGTCTACAGACAGCCAAGAGACCCAGTACTTC.

This clone was seen just once. The chain has TRBV5-1 and TRBJ2-1; tentative D call: TRBD2 (6 bases). The length of the CDR3 is 16 residues. Germline CDR1 is SGHRS and CDR2 is YFSETQ. With 3 bases removed from V and 5 bases from J, the gap between germline ends came to 18 bases. The CDR3 DNA sequence: TGCGCCAGCAGCTCGCTTCCGGGACTGGCGGACAATGAGCAGTTCTTC. This gives the protein CASSSLPGLADNEQFF.

The chain joins TRBV20-1 to TRBJ2-5; D perhaps matches TRBD2 (5 bases). The CDR3 length is 11 residues. CDR1 is DFQATT, CDR2 SNEGSKA, per germline (reference sequence). Trimming pared 2 bases from V and 5 bases from J, leaving 6 bases between. DNA of the CDR3: TGCAGTGCTAGATCGGGGGAGACCCAGTACTTC. This codes for CSARSGETQYF.

The chain has TRBV7-9 and TRBJ1-1; D gene uncertain. The CDR3 is 13 amino acids. V was clipped by 2 bases and J by 4 bases, with 8 bases between them. In germline, CDR1 is SEHNR, CDR2 FQNEAQ (reference sequence). CDR3 coding DNA: TGTGCCAGCAGCTTATTCGAGTCCACTGAAGCTTTCTTT. The encoded protein is CASSLFESTEAFF.

This sequence joins TRBV29-1 and TRBJ1-4; no reliable D call. Trimming pared 5 bases from V and 7 bases from J, leaving 17 bases between. Germline V gene lookup returns CDR1 SQVTM and CDR2 ANQGSEA. The CDR3 sequence is 14 residues long. CDR3 sequence: CSVRDIPPFEKLFF. The CDR3, as DNA: TGCAGCGTTCGTGACATTCCTCCCTTTGAAAAACTGTTTTTT.

The genes are TRBV7-8 and TRBJ1-5, with 7 nucleotides matching TRBD1. This CDR3 spans 17 amino acids. The ends lost 0 bases at V and 0 bases at J; junction bases unmatched: 5. CDR1 and CDR2 from the germline V gene are SGHVS and FQNEAQ. In DNA form, the CDR3 reads TGTGCCAGCAGCTTAGCGACAGGGATGTATAGCAATCAGCCCCAGCATTTT. Translated: CASSLATGMYSNQPQHF.

This clone was detected only once. The V call is TRBV9, the J call TRBJ1-6; D possibly corresponds to TRBD1 (6 bases). The germline V and J ends were trimmed by 4 bases and 8 bases, with 19 bases remaining between them. Germline V CDR1 and CDR2: SGDLS, YYNGEE. The CDR3 is made up of 16 amino acids. The CDR3 DNA reads as TGTGCCAGCAGCCTCAGGGGCCACCAAACAGATTCACCCCTCCACTTT. As protein: CASSLRGHQTDSPLHF.

This chain joins TRBV30 and TRBJ2-3, with a weak D call TRBD2 (5 bases). Germline V gene data show CDR1 as GTSNPN and CDR2 as SVGIG (reference sequence). The CDR3 loop spans 11 amino acids. Written as DNA, the CDR3 is TGTGACAGCAGAGGGACAGATACGCAGTATTTT. Encoded protein: CDSRGTDTQYF.

The chain has TRBV5-1 and TRBJ2-1; maybe TRBD1 (8 bases). In germline, CDR1 is SGHRS, CDR2 YFSETQ. Trimming removed 2 bases from V and 3 bases from J, with 12 bases in between. The CDR3 runs to 15 residues. Here the CDR3 reads CASSFTGGDYNEQFF. The CDR3 DNA is TGCGCCAGCAGCTTCACAGGGGGGGACTACAATGAGCAGTTCTTC.

The chain combines TRBV6-4 with TRBJ2-3; tentatively, D is TRBD2 (7 bases). Germline CDR1 reads MRHNA; CDR2 reads SNTAGT. This CDR3 has 16 amino acids. The ends were cut back, 5 bases at V and 4 bases at J, with 19 bases in the middle. The CDR3 DNA sequence: TGTGCCAGCAGTCTTTCGCGGGGGAGGGGGTCAGATACGCAGTATTTT. As protein: CASSLSRGRGSDTQYF.

The chain recombines TRBV27 with TRBJ2-7, with D unclear. V gave up 4 bases and J gave up 3 bases, with 4 bases separating them. The CDR3 covers 11 residues. The germline V gene encodes CDR1 MNHEY and CDR2 SMNVEV (reference sequence). CDR3: CASSSFYEQYF. The CDR3 DNA reads as TGTGCCAGCAGTTCCTTCTACGAGCAGTACTTC.